This T cell receptor beta chain was recovered during a study of human T cells and chemical hapten exposure. There are 12 residues in the CDR3. CDR1 is SEHNR and CDR2 is FQNEAQ in the germline V gene (reference sequence). Time point specified: patch test 3, about 24 weeks after DPC sensitization. Treatment indicated: therapeutic diphenylcyclopropenone sensitization with weekly scalp DPC. Patch tests were applied only after blood draws. With regard to this clonotype: Its antigen remains unidentified. Being one base from a much bigger clone, this may be a read error.

Points from the study as a whole: Controls formed significantly fewer large CDR3 similarity clusters than expanded TCRs did. The count of PT1 expanded TCRs correlated positively with patch test score.

TCRdb passed the RACE reads through MiXCR, listing each CDR3 protein once. This sample has tens of thousands of distinct CDR3 sequences; around 10% occur once, and the top ten carry roughly 1.4%. The sample consisted of whole blood, taken in connection with sensitization to the hapten diphenylcyclopropenone (DPC). This sequence originates from a woman between 45 and 65 years old with alopecia areata. Some clones in this sample may be carry-over from other donors' samples. The V gene is TRBV7-9, the J gene TRBJ2-5, with D unresolved. The CDR3 DNA reads TGTGCCAGCAGCTTTGGTTCTGAGATCCAGTACTTC. This translates into CASSFGSEIQYF.